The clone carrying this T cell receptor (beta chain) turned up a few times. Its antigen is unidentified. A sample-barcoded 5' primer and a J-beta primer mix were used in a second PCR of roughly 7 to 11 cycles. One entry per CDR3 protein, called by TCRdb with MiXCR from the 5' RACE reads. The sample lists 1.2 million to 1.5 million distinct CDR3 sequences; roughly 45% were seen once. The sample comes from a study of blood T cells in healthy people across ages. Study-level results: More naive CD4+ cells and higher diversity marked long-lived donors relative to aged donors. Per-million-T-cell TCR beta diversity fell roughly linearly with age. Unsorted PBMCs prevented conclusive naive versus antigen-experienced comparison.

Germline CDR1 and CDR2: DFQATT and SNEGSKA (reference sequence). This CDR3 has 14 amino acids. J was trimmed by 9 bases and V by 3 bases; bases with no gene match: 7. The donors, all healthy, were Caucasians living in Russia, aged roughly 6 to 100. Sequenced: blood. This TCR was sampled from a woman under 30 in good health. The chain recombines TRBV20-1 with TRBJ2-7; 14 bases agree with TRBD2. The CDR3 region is CSASETSGGARQYF. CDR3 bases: TGCAGTGCTAGCGAGACTAGCGGGGGGGCTCGGCAGTACTTC.